The present T cell receptor beta chain was sequenced within a study of shared clonotypes between healthy human individuals. This clone was seen only once. Its target is not known. CD8 memory was a combination that joined CD45RO+ cells with CCR7-negative CD45RA+ TemRA cells. Overall study findings and caveats: The generation probabilities recorded for non-shared clonotypes fell below those of clonotypes shared by all four donors. Shared across several donors were 5% to 6% of the naive CD4 clonotypes.

Genomic DNA of each subset was evenly split across several immunoSEQ plates. The data were produced by immunoSEQ multiplex PCR, yet TCRdb's version contains in-frame clones alone and is incomplete. The sample contains about 690,000 clones, about 90% of which appear only once. In germline, CDR1 is KGHSH, CDR2 LQKENI. Trimming removed 8 bases from V and 1 base from J, with 5 bases in between. CDR3 size: 11 residues. The receptor comes from a man between 18 and 29 years old in good health. Some clones in this sample may be carry-over from other donors' samples. What was sequenced was memory CD8+ T cells from PBMCs. Indicated subset: CD45RO+ cells pooled with CCR7-negative TemRA cells. The chain uses TRBV18 and TRBJ2-5; D call uncertain. CDR3 bases: TGTGCCAGCCTCCTCCAAGAGACCCAGTACTTC. Amino acid sequence: CASLLQETQYF.